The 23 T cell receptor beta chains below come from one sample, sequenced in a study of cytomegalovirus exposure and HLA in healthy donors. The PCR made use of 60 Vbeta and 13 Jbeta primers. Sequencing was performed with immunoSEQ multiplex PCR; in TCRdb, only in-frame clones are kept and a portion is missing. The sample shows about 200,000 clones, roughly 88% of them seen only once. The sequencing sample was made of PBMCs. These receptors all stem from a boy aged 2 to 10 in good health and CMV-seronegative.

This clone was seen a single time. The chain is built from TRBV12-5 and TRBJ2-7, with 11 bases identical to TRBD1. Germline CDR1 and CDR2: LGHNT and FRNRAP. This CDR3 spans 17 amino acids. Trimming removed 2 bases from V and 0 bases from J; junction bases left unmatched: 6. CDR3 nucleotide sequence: TGTGCTAGTGGTTTGATTTCGGGGACAGGGGGCTCCTACGAGCAGTACTTC. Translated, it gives CASGLISGTGGSYEQYF.

In DNA, the CDR3 is TGTGCCAGTAGTATGGGACAGGGGAGCAATCAGCCCCAGCATTTT. It codes for CASSMGQGSNQPQHF. This chain joins TRBV19 and TRBJ1-5; 10 bases match TRBD1. J lost 1 base, V lost 3 bases, and 0 bases had no gene match. Germline CDR1 LNHDA, CDR2 SQIVND (reference sequence). The CDR3 spans 15 residues.

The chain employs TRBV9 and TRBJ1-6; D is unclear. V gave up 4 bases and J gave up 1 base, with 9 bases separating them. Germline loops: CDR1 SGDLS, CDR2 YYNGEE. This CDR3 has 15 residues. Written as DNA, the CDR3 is TGTGCCAGCAGCCCCGGGGAATCCTATAATTCACCCCTCCACTTT. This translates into CASSPGESYNSPLHF.

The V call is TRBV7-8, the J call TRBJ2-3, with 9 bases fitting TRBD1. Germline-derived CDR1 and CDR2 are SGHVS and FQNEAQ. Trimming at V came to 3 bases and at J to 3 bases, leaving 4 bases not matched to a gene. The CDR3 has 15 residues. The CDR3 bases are TGTGCCAGCAGCTTCGGGACAGGGAGGACAGATACGCAGTATTTT. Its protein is CASSFGTGRTDTQYF.

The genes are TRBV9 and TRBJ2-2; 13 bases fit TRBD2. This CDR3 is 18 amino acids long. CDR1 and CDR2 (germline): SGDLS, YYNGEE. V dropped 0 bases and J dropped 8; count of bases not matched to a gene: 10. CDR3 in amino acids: CASSVGSGLAGVSGELFF. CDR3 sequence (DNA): TGTGCCAGCAGCGTAGGGTCTGGACTAGCGGGAGTTAGTGGGGAGCTGTTTTTT.

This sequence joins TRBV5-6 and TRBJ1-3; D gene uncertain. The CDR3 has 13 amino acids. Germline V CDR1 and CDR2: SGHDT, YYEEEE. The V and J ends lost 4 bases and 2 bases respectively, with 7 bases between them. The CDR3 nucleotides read TGTGCCAGCAGCCCAAGCGCTGGAAACACCATATATTTT. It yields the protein CASSPSAGNTIYF.

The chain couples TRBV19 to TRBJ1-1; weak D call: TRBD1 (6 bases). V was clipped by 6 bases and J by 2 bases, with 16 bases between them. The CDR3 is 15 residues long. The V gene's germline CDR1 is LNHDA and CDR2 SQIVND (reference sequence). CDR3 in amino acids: CASSAPWTVNTEAFF. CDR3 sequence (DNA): TGTGCCAGTAGCGCCCCATGGACAGTAAACACTGAAGCTTTCTTT.

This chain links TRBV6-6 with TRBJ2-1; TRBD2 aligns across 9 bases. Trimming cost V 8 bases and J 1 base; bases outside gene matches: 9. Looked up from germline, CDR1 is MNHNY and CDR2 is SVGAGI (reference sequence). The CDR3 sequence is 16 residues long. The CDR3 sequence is CASEGREGKSYNEQFF. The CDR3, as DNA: TGTGCCAGCGAAGGGCGGGAGGGAAAATCCTACAATGAGCAGTTCTTC.

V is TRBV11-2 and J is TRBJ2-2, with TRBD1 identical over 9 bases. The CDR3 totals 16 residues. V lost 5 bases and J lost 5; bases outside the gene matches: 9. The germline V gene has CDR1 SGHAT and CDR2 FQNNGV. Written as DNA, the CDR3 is TGTGCCAGCAGCGCACAGGGGGCACGTGGGACCGGGGAGCTGTTTTTT. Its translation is CASSAQGARGTGELFF.

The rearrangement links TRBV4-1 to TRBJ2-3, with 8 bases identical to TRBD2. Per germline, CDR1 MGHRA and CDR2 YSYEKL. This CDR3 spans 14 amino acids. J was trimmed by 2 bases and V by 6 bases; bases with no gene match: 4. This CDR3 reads CASRLAEDTDTQYF. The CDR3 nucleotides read TGCGCCAGCAGACTAGCGGAAGACACAGATACGCAGTATTTT.

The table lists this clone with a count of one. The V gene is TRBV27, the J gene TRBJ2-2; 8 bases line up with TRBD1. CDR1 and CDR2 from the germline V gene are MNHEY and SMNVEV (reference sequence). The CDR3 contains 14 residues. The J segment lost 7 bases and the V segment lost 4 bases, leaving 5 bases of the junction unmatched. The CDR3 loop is CASSWTGQGGELFF. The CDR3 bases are TGTGCCAGCAGTTGGACAGGGCAGGGCGGGGAGCTGTTTTTT.

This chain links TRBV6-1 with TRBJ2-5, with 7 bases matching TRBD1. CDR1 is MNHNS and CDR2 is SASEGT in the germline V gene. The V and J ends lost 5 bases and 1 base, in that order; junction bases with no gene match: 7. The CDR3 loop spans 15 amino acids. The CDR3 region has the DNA TGTGCCAGCAGTACCCTGACAGGGAGCCAAGAGACCCAGTACTTC. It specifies CASSTLTGSQETQYF.

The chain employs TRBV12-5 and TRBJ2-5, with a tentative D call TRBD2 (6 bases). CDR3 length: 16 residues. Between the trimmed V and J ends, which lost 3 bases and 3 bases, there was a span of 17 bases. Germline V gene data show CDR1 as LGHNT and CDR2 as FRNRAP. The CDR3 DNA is TGTGCTAGTGGTTTTCGAGAGGGACTGGTAGAAGAGACCCAGTACTTC. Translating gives CASGFREGLVEETQYF.

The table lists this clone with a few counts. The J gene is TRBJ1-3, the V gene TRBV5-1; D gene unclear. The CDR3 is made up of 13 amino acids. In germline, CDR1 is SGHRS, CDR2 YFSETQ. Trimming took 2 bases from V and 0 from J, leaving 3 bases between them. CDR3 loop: CASSFLSGNTIYF. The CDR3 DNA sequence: TGCGCCAGCAGCTTCCTCTCTGGAAACACCATATATTTT. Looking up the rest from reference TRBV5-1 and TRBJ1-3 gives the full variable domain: KAGVTQTPRYLIKTRGQQVTLSCSPISGHRSVSWYQQTPGQGLQFLFEYFSETQRNKGNFPGRFSGRQFSNSRSEMNVSTLELGDSALYLCASSFLSGNTIYFGEGSWLTVV.

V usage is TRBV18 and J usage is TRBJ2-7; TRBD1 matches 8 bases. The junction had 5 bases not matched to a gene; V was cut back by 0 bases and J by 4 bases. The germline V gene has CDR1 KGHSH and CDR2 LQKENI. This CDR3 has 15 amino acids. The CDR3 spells CASSPPGQDGYEQYF. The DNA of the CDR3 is TGTGCCAGCTCACCACCGGGACAGGATGGGTACGAGCAGTACTTC.

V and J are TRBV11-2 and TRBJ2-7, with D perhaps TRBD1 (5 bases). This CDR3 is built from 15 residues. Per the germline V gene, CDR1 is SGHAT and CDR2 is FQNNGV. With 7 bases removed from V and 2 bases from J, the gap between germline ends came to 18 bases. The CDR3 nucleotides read TGTGCCAGCACCTTTGGGGCAGGCCGCACCTACGAGCAGTACTTC. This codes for CASTFGAGRTYEQYF.

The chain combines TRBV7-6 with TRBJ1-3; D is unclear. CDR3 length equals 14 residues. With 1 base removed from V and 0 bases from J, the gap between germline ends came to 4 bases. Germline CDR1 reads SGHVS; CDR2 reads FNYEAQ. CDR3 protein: CASSLDSSGNTIYF. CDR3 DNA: TGTGCCAGCAGCTTAGACAGCTCTGGAAACACCATATATTTT.

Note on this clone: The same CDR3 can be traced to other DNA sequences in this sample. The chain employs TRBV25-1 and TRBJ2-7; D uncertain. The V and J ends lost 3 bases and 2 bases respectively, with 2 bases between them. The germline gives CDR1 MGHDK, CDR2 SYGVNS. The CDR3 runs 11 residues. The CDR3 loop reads CASSDTYEQYF. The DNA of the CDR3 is TGTGCCAGCAGTGACACCTACGAGCAGTACTTC.

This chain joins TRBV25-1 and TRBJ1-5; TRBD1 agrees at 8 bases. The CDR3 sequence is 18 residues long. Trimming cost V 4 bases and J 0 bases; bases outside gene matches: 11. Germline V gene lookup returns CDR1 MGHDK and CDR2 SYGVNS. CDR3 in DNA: TGTGCCAGCAGTGGGGGACAGGAGCCTCTATATAGCAATCAGCCCCAGCATTTT. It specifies CASSGGQEPLYSNQPQHF. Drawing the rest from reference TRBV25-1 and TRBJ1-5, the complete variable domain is EADIYQTPRYLVIGTGKKITLECSQTMGHDKMYWYQQDPGMELHLIHYSYGVNSTEKGDLSSESTVSRIRTEHFPLTLESARPSHTSQYLCASSGGQEPLYSNQPQHFGDGTRLSIL.

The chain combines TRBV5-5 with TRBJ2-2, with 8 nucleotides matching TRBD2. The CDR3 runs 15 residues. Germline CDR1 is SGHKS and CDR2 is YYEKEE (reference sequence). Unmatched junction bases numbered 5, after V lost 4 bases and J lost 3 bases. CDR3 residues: CASSVAGTHTGELFF. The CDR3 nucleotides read TGTGCCAGCAGCGTAGCGGGGACTCACACCGGGGAGCTGTTTTTT.

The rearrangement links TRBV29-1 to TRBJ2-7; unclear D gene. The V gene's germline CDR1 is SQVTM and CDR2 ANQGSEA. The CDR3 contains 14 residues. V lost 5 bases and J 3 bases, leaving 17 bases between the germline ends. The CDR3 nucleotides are TGCAGCGTTTCCTCGACCGAGACATTCTACGAGCAGTACTTC. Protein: CSVSSTETFYEQYF.

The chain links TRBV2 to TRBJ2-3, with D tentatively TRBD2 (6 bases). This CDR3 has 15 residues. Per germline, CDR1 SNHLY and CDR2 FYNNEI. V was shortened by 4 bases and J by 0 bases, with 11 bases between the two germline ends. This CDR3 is CASSATGTSTDTQYF. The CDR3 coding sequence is TGTGCCAGCAGTGCTACCGGGACTAGCACAGATACGCAGTATTTT.

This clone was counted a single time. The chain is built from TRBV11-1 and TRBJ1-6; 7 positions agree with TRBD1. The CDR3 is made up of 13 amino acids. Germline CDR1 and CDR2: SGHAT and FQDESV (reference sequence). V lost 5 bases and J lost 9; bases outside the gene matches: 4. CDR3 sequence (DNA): TGTGCCAGCAGCCAGGGGGTTGGTTCACCCCTCCACTTT. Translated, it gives CASSQGVGSPLHF. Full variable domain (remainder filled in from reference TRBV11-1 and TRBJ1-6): EAEVAQSPRYKITEKSQAVAFWCDPISGHATLYWYRQILGQGPELLVQFQDESVVDDSQLPKDRFSAERLKGVDSTLKIQPAELGDSAMYLCASSQGVGSPLHFGNGTRLTVT.